The clone carrying this T cell receptor beta chain has just one count. The antigen remains undetermined. The data are from a study of blood T cells in healthy people across ages. Overall study findings and caveats: One million T cells yielded diversity estimates that were considered underestimates.

The study recruited healthy Caucasian donors from Russia who were aged about 6 to 95. The amount of total RNA extracted per sample was at least 5 micrograms. Through a sample-barcoded 5' primer and a J-beta primer mix, a second PCR was run for roughly 6 to 12 cycles. TCRdb called the 5' RACE reads again in MiXCR, with one record for every CDR3 protein. The table lists approximately 360,000 distinct CDR3 sequences, roughly half of them singletons. Source material: blood. The sequence was obtained from a man in his sixties in good health.

The CDR3 loop reads CASSYFLSRPYNEQYF. The CDR3, as DNA: TGTGCCAGCAGTTACTTCCTTAGCCGCCCCTACAATGAGCAGTACTTC. The J gene is TRBJ2-7, the V gene TRBV6-5; no reliable D call. CDR3 size: 16 residues. Germline lookup yields CDR1 MNHEY and CDR2 SVGAGI. The V end lost 1 base, the J end lost 7 bases, and 20 bases lay between the germline ends.